This TCR beta chain appears in the sequencing data of a study of T cells in Graves' hyperthyroidism and ophthalmopathy. Study information: Blood from the periphery was taken at initial diagnosis, before any treatment.

Amplification of TCR beta CDR3 regions was performed using RNA transcripts as template. HTBI primers were the set used in a first-round RT-PCR of the TCR CDR3. TCRdb re-derived calls from the multiplex PCR reads in MiXCR, one entry per CDR3 protein. The table records roughly 110,000 distinct CDR3 sequences, 15% to 20% of them present only once. General study results and limits: Blood also contained most expanded thyroid clonotypes above 0.001.

Germline loops: CDR1 LNHDA, CDR2 SQIVND (reference sequence). The CDR3 consists of 13 residues. The V gene lost 3 bases and the J gene lost 0 bases, with 5 bases spanning the gap. A note on this clonotype: Its specificity is unknown.

Sequenced material: blood. The clonotype was recovered from a woman aged 50 to 65 with Graves' hyperthyroidism. V gene TRBV19 combines with J gene TRBJ1-1; D call uncertain. DNA for the CDR3: TGTGCCAGTAGTATCTCTCTGAACACTGAAGCTTTCTTT. It translates to CASSISLNTEAFF.